This record concerns one TCR beta chain sequence. TCRdb's table, derived via immunoSEQ multiplex PCR, lists solely in-frame clones and lacks some. Of roughly 130,000 clones in the sample, approximately 80% were seen once. The data stem from a study of blood T cell repertoires in COVID-19. The sequenced sample was peripheral blood. The receptor comes from a man aged 65 to 79 with acute or convalescent COVID-19.

CDR3 in amino acids: CASSRAGSQETQYF. For the CDR3, the DNA is TGTGCCAGCAGCCGAGCGGGGAGTCAAGAGACCCAGTACTTC. The rearrangement joins TRBV7-8 to TRBJ2-5; 7 positions agree with TRBD2. The V gene's germline CDR1 is SGHVS and CDR2 FQNEAQ. This CDR3 has 14 residues. V lost 5 bases to trimming and J lost 2 bases; unmatched junction nucleotides: 5.